The 7 T cell receptor beta chains reported below all come from one sample, sequenced in a study of cytomegalovirus exposure and HLA in healthy donors. Primers: 60 Vbeta forward and 13 Jbeta reverse. Only in-frame clones appear in the TCRdb table, and some are missing; sequencing was by immunoSEQ multiplex PCR. The sample has more than 95,000 clones; 83% are singletons. Sequences were obtained from PBMCs. These receptors were collected from a woman aged 35 to 49 in good health and CMV-seropositive.

This chain links TRBV5-1 with TRBJ1-5; the D gene is possibly TRBD1 (5 bases). Trimming stripped 0 bases from V and 7 bases from J, with 8 bases between. The CDR3 spans 13 residues. Germline loops: CDR1 SGHRS, CDR2 YFSETQ. The CDR3 sequence: CASSLEGLQPQHF. The CDR3 nucleotides are TGCGCCAGCAGCTTGGAGGGGTTGCAGCCCCAGCATTTT. The complete variable domain, with remaining parts taken from reference TRBV5-1 and TRBJ1-5, reads KAGVTQTPRYLIKTRGQQVTLSCSPISGHRSVSWYQQTPGQGLQFLFEYFSETQRNKGNFPGRFSGRQFSNSRSEMNVSTLELGDSALYLCASSLEGLQPQHFGDGTRLSIL.

The rearrangement joins TRBV30 to TRBJ1-5, with a possible D match to TRBD1 (5 bases). The CDR3 spans 13 residues. The germline CDR1 and CDR2 sequences are GTSNPN and SVGIG (reference sequence). Trimming cost V 0 bases and J 6 bases, with 9 bases left between them. CDR3 sequence (DNA): TGTGCCTGGAGTGTACGGGGGGTTCAGCCCCAGCATTTT. Its protein is CAWSVRGVQPQHF.

This chain joins TRBV28 and TRBJ1-5; D might be TRBD1 (5 bases). CDR1 MDHEN and CDR2 SYDVKM come from the germline V gene. V was cut by 5 bases and J by 4 bases, with 12 bases left in between. The CDR3 is made up of 14 amino acids. This CDR3 reads CASSLPTVNQPQHF. The CDR3 bases are TGTGCCAGCAGTCTTCCGACAGTTAATCAGCCCCAGCATTTT.

The genes are TRBV6-6 and TRBJ1-5; maybe TRBD1 (6 bases). Looked up from germline, CDR1 is MNHNY and CDR2 is SVGAGI (reference sequence). V lost 2 bases and J 6 bases, leaving 14 bases between the germline ends. There are 15 residues in the CDR3. CDR3 region: CASSYQQGGTQPQHF. CDR3 nucleotides: TGTGCCAGCAGTTACCAACAGGGTGGCACTCAGCCCCAGCATTTT.

The V and J genes are TRBV6-6 and TRBJ2-5; TRBD2 aligns across 10 bases. Germline values: CDR1 MNHNY, CDR2 SVGAGI (reference sequence). Losses at the gene ends were 7 bases for V and 3 bases for J; bases not matched to a gene: 8. The CDR3 covers 15 residues. This CDR3 reads CASTRLGLAEETQYF. Here the CDR3 DNA reads TGTGCCAGCACCAGACTCGGACTAGCGGAAGAGACCCAGTACTTC.

The chain employs TRBV25-1 and TRBJ2-3; TRBD2 matches at 8 bases. V shed 4 bases and J 5 bases; nucleotides not matched to a gene: 11. There are 16 residues in the CDR3. The V gene's germline CDR1 is MGHDK and CDR2 SYGVNS. The chain's CDR3 is CASSGTGGLVIDTQYF. The CDR3 nucleotides are TGTGCCAGCAGTGGGACGGGGGGACTAGTTATAGATACGCAGTATTTT.

This chain uses TRBV7-3 with TRBJ2-3, with 14 bases identical to TRBD2. The CDR3 contains 18 residues. Germline CDR1 SGHTA, CDR2 FQGTGA. Losses at the gene ends were 2 bases for V and 8 bases for J; bases not matched to a gene: 12. CDR3 bases: TGTGCCAGCAGCTTAGAGAAGGGACTAGCGGGGGACAGCGCTACGCAGTATTTT. Translating gives CASSLEKGLAGDSATQYF.